This TCR beta chain was found in a study of kidney transplant recipient with SARS-CoV-2 infection. Details on this clonotype: Possible read error: a much larger clone is one base away.

TCRdb independently ran MiXCR on the reads; one entry per CDR3 protein. This table has approximately 240,000 distinct CDR3 sequences, 29% appearing once. This CDR3 is 13 amino acids long. V dropped 11 bases and J dropped 3 bases, with 16 bases sitting between them. Per the germline V gene, CDR1 is SNHLY and CDR2 is FYNNEI. The J gene is TRBJ1-2, the V gene TRBV2, with a tentative D call TRBD1 (6 bases). Here the sequenced sample was a blood sample, taken at baseline and on day 111 from a kidney transplant recipient. The sequence was collected from a male patient between 25 and 39 years old who had COVID-19 and was a kidney transplant recipient. The graft donor may account for some of the T cells. CDR3 region: CAGTGGGYYGYTF. The CDR3 DNA sequence: TGTGCCGGTACGGGGGGGGGCTACTATGGCTACACCTTC.